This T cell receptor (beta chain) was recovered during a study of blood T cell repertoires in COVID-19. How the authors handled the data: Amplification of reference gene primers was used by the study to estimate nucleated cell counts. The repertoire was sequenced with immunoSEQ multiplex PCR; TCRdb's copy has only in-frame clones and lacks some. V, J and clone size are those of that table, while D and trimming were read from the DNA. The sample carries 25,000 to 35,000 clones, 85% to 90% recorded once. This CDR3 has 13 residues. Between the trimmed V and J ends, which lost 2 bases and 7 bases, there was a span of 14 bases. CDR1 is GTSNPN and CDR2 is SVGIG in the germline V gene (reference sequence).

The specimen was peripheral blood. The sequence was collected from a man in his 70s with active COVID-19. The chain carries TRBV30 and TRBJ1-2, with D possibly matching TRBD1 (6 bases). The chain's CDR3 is CAWSWGGPSGYTF. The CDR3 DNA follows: TGTGCCTGGAGTTGGGGGGGCCCCAGTGGCTACACCTTC.